The sample holds a few counts of the clone carrying this T cell receptor (beta chain). This CDR3 is built from 14 residues. The ends were cut back, 4 bases at V and 5 bases at J, with 10 bases in the middle. Germline assignment: CDR1 SGHRS and CDR2 YFSETQ. TCRdb re-derived calls from the 5' RACE reads in MiXCR, one entry per CDR3 protein. The sample holds roughly 34,000 distinct CDR3 sequences, approximately 7.1% seen once. These data belong to a study of early T cells in non-severe SARS-CoV-2 infection. Overall study: RNA in bulk from unsorted whole blood was sequenced, and chains were unpaired.

This sample comprised whole blood, obtained at baseline. This TCR derives from an adult who was a healthcare worker with PCR-confirmed SARS-CoV-2 infection or an uninfected control (not recorded which). The gene calls are TRBV5-1 and TRBJ1-6; tentatively, D is TRBD1 (6 bases). The CDR3 loop is CASSHGQNNSPLHF. CDR3 DNA: TGCGCCAGCAGCCACGGACAGAATAATTCACCCCTCCACTTT. Supplemented by reference TRBV5-1 and TRBJ1-6, the full variable domain reads KAGVTQTPRYLIKTRGQQVTLSCSPISGHRSVSWYQQTPGQGLQFLFEYFSETQRNKGNFPGRFSGRQFSNSRSEMNVSTLELGDSALYLCASSHGQNNSPLHFGNGTRLTVT.